Below, 27 T cell receptor beta chains from the same sample are listed, as sequenced in a study of human T cells and chemical hapten exposure. The time point here: patch test 2, 6 weeks after DPC sensitization. As for treatment: therapeutic diphenylcyclopropenone sensitization with weekly scalp DPC. TCRdb passed the RACE reads through MiXCR, listing each CDR3 protein once. The sample has under 90,000 distinct CDR3 sequences, 7.5% to 9.5% seen once. Sequencing used whole blood, obtained in connection with sensitization to the hapten diphenylcyclopropenone (DPC). All receptors come from a woman aged 45-59 years with alopecia areata. Some clones in this sample may be carry-over from other donors' samples.

This clonotype was found many times. The CDR3 region is CASSLKTQGETQYF. The CDR3 nucleotides are TGTGCCAGCAGTTTGAAGACCCAAGGGGAGACCCAGTACTTC. The chain has TRBV6-5 and TRBJ2-5, with D uncertain. The CDR3 runs 14 residues. V shed 4 bases and J shed 5 bases, with 14 bases lying between them. Looked up from germline, CDR1 is MNHEY and CDR2 is SVGAGI.

The rearrangement joins TRBV6-2 or TRBV6-3 to TRBJ2-7; D is unclear. The CDR3 consists of 15 residues. V lost 5 bases to trimming and J lost 2 bases, with 16 bases between them. The germline V gene has CDR1 MNHEY and CDR2 SVGEGT. Here the CDR3 DNA reads TGTGCCAGCAGTCTCTATCCCCCACCCGCCTACGAGCAGTACTTC. It is translated as CASSLYPPPAYEQYF.

The rearrangement uses TRBV7-9 and TRBJ2-7; TRBD2 is a possible D gene (6 bases). Looked up from germline, CDR1 is SEHNR and CDR2 is FQNEAQ (reference sequence). The germline V and J ends were trimmed by 6 bases and 1 base, with 16 bases remaining between them. The CDR3 covers 15 residues. The CDR3 here is CASRPSAAGSYEQYF. The CDR3 DNA reads TGTGCCAGCAGGCCCAGCGCTGCGGGATCCTACGAGCAGTACTTC.

This clonotype occurred many times. The J gene is TRBJ1-5, the V gene TRBV19; 8 bases are shared with TRBD1. Per germline, CDR1 LNHDA and CDR2 SQIVND (reference sequence). The V gene end was trimmed by 10 bases and the J gene end by 4 bases; junction bases not matched to a gene: 9. CDR3 length: 14 residues. The CDR3 here is CATSRQGTNQPQHF. The CDR3 coding sequence is TGTGCCACCTCCCGACAGGGGACGAATCAGCCCCAGCATTTT.

This clonotype has ten or more counts. The chain carries TRBV20-1 and TRBJ1-6; no reliable D call. V shed 0 bases and J shed 3 bases, with 6 bases lying between them. Germline values: CDR1 DFQATT, CDR2 SNEGSKA (reference sequence). CDR3 size: 14 residues. The CDR3 reads CSARDRDYNSPLHF. The CDR3 DNA reads TGCAGTGCTAGAGACCGGGACTATAATTCACCCCTCCACTTT.

The chain combines TRBV28 with TRBJ1-2, with D possibly being TRBD1 (5 bases). V was cut by 7 bases and J by 3 bases, with 12 bases left in between. CDR1 is MDHEN, CDR2 SYDVKM, per germline. The CDR3 loop spans 13 amino acids. CDR3: CASTLSGDYGYTF. The CDR3 DNA reads TGTGCCAGCACGTTATCGGGGGACTATGGCTACACCTTC.

The table lists this clonotype with a few counts. The chain recombines TRBV6-6 with TRBJ2-5; no reliable D call. CDR1 and CDR2 (germline): MNHNY, SVGAGI (reference sequence). This CDR3 comprises 11 residues. The germline V and J ends were trimmed by 5 bases and 2 bases, with 3 bases remaining between them. CDR3 residues: CASSTQETQYF. The CDR3 DNA reads TGTGCCAGCAGTACACAAGAGACCCAGTACTTC.

This clonotype appeared once. Since a much larger clone is just one base distant, this may be a read error. A read error is likely, as this CDR3 ends without the conserved phenylalanine or tryptophan. The chain carries TRBV12-3 or TRBV12-4 and TRBJ2-7; 8 bases map to TRBD1. After removal of 6 bases from V and 4 bases from J, the junction contained 5 bases not matched to a gene. This CDR3 is built from 13 residues. The CDR3 nucleotides read TGTGCCAGCAGGCGGACAGGGACATACGAGCAGTACTTA. Protein: CASRRTGTYEQYL.

This clonotype was seen repeatedly, ten times or more. The V gene is TRBV20-1, the J gene TRBJ2-7; 8 nucleotides align to TRBD1. Germline loops: CDR1 DFQATT, CDR2 SNEGSKA (reference sequence). The CDR3 spans 11 residues. Trimming at V came to 6 bases and at J to 6 bases, leaving 4 bases not matched to a gene. This CDR3 reads CSADRVGEQYF. The CDR3 DNA reads TGCAGTGCGGACAGGGTTGGCGAGCAGTACTTC.

This clonotype has ten or more counts. The chain employs TRBV7-2 and TRBJ1-2, with D perhaps TRBD1 (6 bases). Trimming shortened V by 6 bases and J by 1 base, and 9 bases separated the two germline ends. The CDR3 covers 13 residues. Germline CDR1 is SGHTA and CDR2 is FQGNSA. The CDR3 region is CASSSDSNYGYTF. CDR3 nucleotide sequence: TGTGCCAGCAGTTCGGACAGTAACTATGGCTACACCTTC.

This clonotype was counted at least ten times. This rearrangement joins TRBV2 to TRBJ1-4; D might be TRBD1 (5 bases). CDR3 size: 12 residues. The V end lost 7 bases, the J end lost 8 bases, and 11 bases lay between the germline ends. Germline V gives CDR1 SNHLY, CDR2 FYNNEI. CDR3 nucleotide sequence: TGTGCCAGCACCGCGACAGTCGAAAAACTGTTTTTT. Translating it yields CASTATVEKLFF.

This clonotype occurred many times. The V gene is TRBV28, the J gene TRBJ2-7, with D perhaps TRBD2 (7 bases). Trimming pared 3 bases from V and 5 bases from J, leaving 14 bases between. The CDR3 is made up of 14 amino acids. Germline V gives CDR1 MDHEN, CDR2 SYDVKM. CDR3 in amino acids: CASSFEGGHDEQYF. The CDR3 nucleotides are TGTGCCAGCAGTTTCGAGGGGGGGCACGACGAGCAGTACTTC.

The chain recombines TRBV5-4 with TRBJ2-5; maybe TRBD2 (6 bases). Trimming stripped 4 bases from V and 1 base from J, with 11 bases between. This CDR3 comprises 14 residues. Germline V gene sequence: CDR1 SGHNT, CDR2 YYREEE (reference sequence). The CDR3 nucleotides read TGTGCCAGCAGCGCGGGACCGTCCCAAGAGACCCAGTACTTC. This gives the protein CASSAGPSQETQYF.

This clonotype has a count of ten or more. V gene TRBV29-1 combines with J gene TRBJ1-1, with TRBD1 matching over 10 bases. The germline CDR1 and CDR2 sequences are SQVTM and ANQGSEA. The CDR3 sequence is 16 residues long. V dropped 7 bases and J dropped 5; count of bases not matched to a gene: 16. CDR3 bases: TGCAGCGCCGGGAGACAGGGGGCGGGGAGGAGAACTGAAGCTTTCTTT. Residues: CSAGRQGAGRRTEAFF.

CDR3 bases: TGTGCCAGCAGCTTAGACAGGGCCGCGGCCCAGTACTTC. Protein: CASSLDRAAAQYF. V is TRBV7-8 and J is TRBJ2-5; D may be TRBD1 (6 bases). The V and J ends lost 1 base and 9 bases respectively, with 12 bases between them. Germline values: CDR1 SGHVS, CDR2 FQNEAQ. The CDR3 is made up of 13 amino acids.

This clonotype has ten or more counts. This chain uses TRBV6-2 or TRBV6-3 with TRBJ2-2; maybe TRBD2 (6 bases). Trimming shortened V by 0 bases and J by 8 bases, and 10 bases separated the two germline ends. Germline V CDR1 and CDR2: MNHEY, SVGEGT. The CDR3 loop spans 14 amino acids. CDR3 nucleotide sequence: TGTGCCAGCAGTTACTCGGGGGGAGATGGGGAGCTGTTTTTT. This sequence encodes CASSYSGGDGELFF.

This clonotype has more than one count but fewer than ten. J is TRBJ2-2 and V is TRBV5-4; 12 bases fit TRBD2. This CDR3 spans 16 amino acids. Trimming took 4 bases from V and 2 from J; bases not matched to a gene: 3. CDR1 and CDR2 from the germline V gene are SGHNT and YYREEE (reference sequence). DNA of the CDR3: TGTGCCAGCAGCGGGACTAGCGGGCGTAACACCGGGGAGCTGTTTTTT. The encoded protein is CASSGTSGRNTGELFF.

This clonotype has ten or more counts. The chain carries TRBV28 and TRBJ1-6, with D perhaps TRBD1 (6 bases). This CDR3 has 14 residues. V shed 3 bases and J shed 10 bases, with 13 bases lying between them. CDR1 and CDR2 from the germline V gene are MDHEN and SYDVKM. CDR3 in amino acids: CASSFHREGSPLHF. The DNA of the CDR3 is TGTGCCAGCAGTTTCCACAGGGAAGGGTCACCCCTCCACTTT.

This clonotype was seen more than once but under ten times. V is TRBV7-9 and J is TRBJ1-3, with TRBD1 matching 7 bases. Germline CDR1 SEHNR, CDR2 FQNEAQ (reference sequence). This CDR3 contains 15 residues. J lost 1 base, V lost 5 bases, and 5 bases had no gene match. CDR3 in DNA: TGTGCCAGCAGCCACGGGACAGAGTCTGGAAACACCATATATTTT. Amino acid sequence: CASSHGTESGNTIYF.

In its sample, this clonotype was seen a few times. The V and J genes are TRBV9 and TRBJ2-1; 13 nucleotides align to TRBD2. Germline assignment: CDR1 SGDLS and CDR2 YYNGEE. This CDR3 is built from 15 residues. V lost 4 bases, J lost 7 bases, and 5 bases stayed unmatched. CDR3 nucleotide sequence: TGTGCCAGCAGCTTACTGACTAGCGGGGGGAATGAGCAGTTCTTC. Translated: CASSLLTSGGNEQFF.

V usage is TRBV5-1 and J usage is TRBJ1-1; a weak D match, TRBD1 (6 bases). The CDR3 has 13 amino acids. Trimming removed 3 bases from V and 5 bases from J, with 11 bases in between. Per the germline V gene, CDR1 is SGHRS and CDR2 is YFSETQ. CDR3 nucleotides: TGCGCCAGCAGCTCGGTACAGGGTACTGAAGCTTTCTTT. This encodes CASSSVQGTEAFF. Based on the CDR3 plus reference TRBV5-1 and TRBJ1-1, the full variable domain is KAGVTQTPRYLIKTRGQQVTLSCSPISGHRSVSWYQQTPGQGLQFLFEYFSETQRNKGNFPGRFSGRQFSNSRSEMNVSTLELGDSALYLCASSSVQGTEAFFGQGTRLTVV.

This clonotype was picked up a small number of times. The genes are TRBV30 and TRBJ2-7, with D perhaps TRBD2 (6 bases). The CDR3 has 14 amino acids. Deletions cut 4 bases from V and 2 bases from J, with 15 bases between. Per the germline V gene, CDR1 is GTSNPN and CDR2 is SVGIG (reference sequence). CDR3 nucleotide sequence: TGTGCCTGGAATTCCGGGACTCACACCTACGAGCAGTACTTC. Translation gives CAWNSGTHTYEQYF.

The chain combines TRBV14 with TRBJ1-4; 9 nucleotides agree with TRBD1. J was trimmed by 10 bases and V by 4 bases; bases with no gene match: 10. In germline, CDR1 is SGHDN, CDR2 FVKESK. The CDR3 loop spans 15 amino acids. The CDR3 DNA sequence: TGTGCCAGCAGCCGTCCCGACAGGGGGGACGGAAAACTGTTTTTT. This translates into CASSRPDRGDGKLFF.

This clonotype has only a few counts. This chain connects TRBV12-3 or TRBV12-4 to TRBJ2-1; 8 bases line up with TRBD2. The CDR3 has 16 residues. V dropped 2 bases and J dropped 6; count of bases not matched to a gene: 9. Here the CDR3 reads CASSLSPGRAFNEQFF. The DNA of the CDR3 is TGTGCCAGCAGTTTATCTCCCGGGAGGGCCTTCAATGAGCAGTTCTTC.

The genes are TRBV12-5 and TRBJ1-5; unclear D gene. CDR3 length: 14 amino acids. The V gene's germline CDR1 is LGHNT and CDR2 FRNRAP. V was clipped by 1 base and J by 7 bases, with 11 bases between them. DNA for the CDR3: TGTGCTAGTGGTTTGGCGCCGGTAACCCAGCCCCAGCATTTT. This sequence encodes CASGLAPVTQPQHF.

The rearrangement links TRBV7-2 to TRBJ2-1; D gene ambiguous. The CDR3 has 13 amino acids. Trimming cost V 3 bases and J 9 bases, with 12 bases left between them. Germline V gene lookup returns CDR1 SGHTA and CDR2 FQGNSA. The CDR3, as DNA: TGTGCCAGCAGCTTCCCTCCCGCGAGTGAGCAGTTCTTC. It is translated as CASSFPPASEQFF.

The rearrangement uses TRBV11-2 and TRBJ1-1; D is perhaps TRBD1 (6 bases). The CDR3 has 14 residues. V dropped 3 bases and J dropped 7 bases, with 15 bases sitting between them. CDR1 and CDR2 (germline): SGHAT, FQNNGV. The CDR3 sequence is CASSFGPDSSEAFF. In DNA, the CDR3 is TGTGCCAGCAGCTTTGGTCCGGACAGTAGTGAAGCTTTCTTT.